The 3 T cell receptor beta chains reported below all come from one sample, sequenced in a study of T cell changes during pregnancy in multiple sclerosis (dated by TCRdb to 2018 to 2020). Library prep was done by the immunoSEQ multiplex PCR assay. TCRdb mirrors the immuneACCESS table, restricted to in-frame sequences. Some clones are absent from its copies; in checked studies, under half trace to an unresolved V gene, and the reason for the others is unknown. In this sample the table shows 30,000 to 40,000 clones, about 88% of which occur a single time. The top ten hold around 7% of the sample. Sample: CD8+ T cells from peripheral blood mononuclear cells, taken in the third trimester of pregnancy. Receptor source: a female donor with multiple sclerosis, enrolled in a pregnancy study.

The chain carries TRBV9 and TRBJ1-2; tentatively, D is TRBD1 (5 bases). The CDR3 length is 14 residues. Deletions cut 0 bases from V and 5 bases from J, with 11 bases between. Germline CDR1 is SGDLS and CDR2 is YYNGEE. Here the CDR3 DNA reads TGTGCCAGCAGCGTAGCGGCAGGGTCGTATGGCTACACCTTC. Translating it yields CASSVAAGSYGYTF.

In DNA form, the CDR3 reads TGTGCCAGCAGCTTAGGAGCAGGCTACTATGGCTACACCTTC. Protein product: CASSLGAGYYGYTF. This sequence joins TRBV13 and TRBJ1-2; D is undetermined. V was shortened by 0 bases and J by 3 bases, with 8 bases between the two germline ends. The CDR3 covers 14 residues. Germline V gene sequence: CDR1 PRHDT, CDR2 FYEKMQ (reference sequence). The full variable domain, in which reference TRBV13 and TRBJ1-2 provide the parts outside the CDR3, is AAGVIQSPRHLIKEKRETATLKCYPIPRHDTVYWYQQGPGQDPQFLISFYEKMQSDKGSIPDRFSAQQFSDYHSELNMSSLELGDSALYFCASSLGAGYYGYTFGSGTRLTVV.

This sequence joins TRBV11-2 and TRBJ1-6; possibly TRBD1 for D (5 bases). CDR3 length: 16 residues. The V and J ends lost 5 bases and 6 bases respectively, with 17 bases between them. Germline loops: CDR1 SGHAT, CDR2 FQNNGV. The CDR3 spells CASSLRDLEANSPLHF. The CDR3 nucleotides read TGTGCCAGCAGCCTGCGGGACCTCGAGGCTAATTCACCCCTCCACTTT. Combining the CDR3 with reference TRBV11-2 and TRBJ1-6 gives the whole variable domain EAGVAQSPRYKIIEKRQSVAFWCNPISGHATLYWYQQILGQGPKLLIQFQNNGVVDDSQLPKDRFSAERLKGVDSTLKIQPAKLEDSAVYLCASSLRDLEANSPLHFGNGTRLTVT.